This is a list of T cell receptor beta chains from one sample in a study of blood T cell repertoires in COVID-19. Clones were read by immunoSEQ multiplex PCR, and TCRdb kept only the in-frame ones, dropping some. The table lists some 170,000 clones, 80% to 95% of them singletons. Sequenced material: peripheral blood. The receptors were gathered from a woman aged 60-70 years with COVID-19, enrolled during active disease. CDR3s include the opening cysteine and the closing phenylalanine or tryptophan. The D gene is left open where the match is weak. Clone size is not always given. Where it is, it says once, few, many or a class for expanded clones.

v_call: TRBV10-3; d_call: .; j_call: TRBJ1-1; clone_size: .; cdr3_aa: CATGENTEAFF; cdr3_nt: TGTGCCACGGGAGAGAACACTGAAGCTTTCTTT
v_call: TRBV7-8; d_call: .; j_call: TRBJ1-1; clone_size: .; cdr3_aa: CASSARTRGTEAFF; cdr3_nt: TGTGCCAGCAGCGCGCGGACGAGAGGGACTGAAGCTTTCTTT
v_call: TRBV7-9; d_call: .; j_call: TRBJ1-1; clone_size: .; cdr3_aa: CAGSSSGANTEAFF; cdr3_nt: TGTGCCGGCAGTTCGTCAGGGGCGAACACTGAAGCTTTCTTT
v_call: TRBV27; d_call: TRBD2; j_call: TRBJ2-3; clone_size: .; cdr3_aa: CASSLKRGSTDTQYF; cdr3_nt: TGTGCCAGCAGTTTAAAGCGGGGGAGCACAGATACGCAGTATTTT
v_call: TRBV15; d_call: .; j_call: TRBJ1-3; clone_size: .; cdr3_aa: CATSSLQGVGAGNTIYF; cdr3_nt: TGTGCCACCAGCAGCTTACAGGGTGTAGGAGCTGGAAACACCATATATTTT
v_call: TRBV7-2; d_call: TRBD1; j_call: TRBJ2-1; clone_size: .; cdr3_aa: CASSLILSHRGVNEQFF; cdr3_nt: TGTGCCAGCAGCTTAATTCTCAGTCACAGGGGGGTGAATGAGCAGTTCTTC
v_call: TRBV7-9; d_call: TRBD1; j_call: TRBJ1-6; clone_size: .; cdr3_aa: CASSFGGQLRPLHF; cdr3_nt: TGTGCCAGCAGCTTTGGGGGACAGCTTAGGCCCCTCCACTTT
v_call: TRBV7-9; d_call: .; j_call: TRBJ2-1; clone_size: .; cdr3_aa: CASSSRRGYNEQFF; cdr3_nt: TGTGCCAGCAGCTCCCGTAGGGGCTACAATGAGCAGTTCTTC
v_call: TRBV27; d_call: TRBD1; j_call: TRBJ1-2; clone_size: .; cdr3_aa: CASSRATGANYGYTF; cdr3_nt: TGTGCCAGCAGCCGGGCGACAGGGGCCAACTATGGCTACACCTTC
v_call: TRBV7-9; d_call: .; j_call: TRBJ1-2; clone_size: .; cdr3_aa: CASSLVAVALDGYTF; cdr3_nt: TGTGCCAGCAGCTTAGTGGCTGTGGCTCTCGATGGCTACACCTTC
v_call: TRBV6-5; d_call: TRBD1; j_call: TRBJ1-1; clone_size: .; cdr3_aa: CASSPLDRDTEAFF; cdr3_nt: TGTGCCAGCAGTCCGCTTGACAGGGACACTGAAGCTTTCTTT
v_call: TRBV19; d_call: TRBD1; j_call: TRBJ1-5; clone_size: once; cdr3_aa: CASSIGTGLDNQPQHF; cdr3_nt: TGTGCCAGTAGTATAGGGACAGGTTTGGACAATCAGCCCCAGCATTTT
v_call: TRBV18; d_call: .; j_call: TRBJ2-7; clone_size: once; cdr3_aa: CASSLPGQGSYEQYF; cdr3_nt: TGTGCCAGCTCACTTCCGGGGCAGGGGTCCTACGAGCAGTACTTC
v_call: TRBV2; d_call: TRBD1; j_call: TRBJ1-1; clone_size: .; cdr3_aa: CAGGQGPNTEAFF; cdr3_nt: TGTGCCGGAGGACAGGGGCCTAACACTGAAGCTTTCTTT
v_call: TRBV6-2/TRBV6-3; d_call: TRBD1; j_call: TRBJ1-5; clone_size: .; cdr3_aa: CASSYRGRGNQPQHF; cdr3_nt: TGTGCCAGCAGTTACAGGGGCAGGGGGAATCAGCCCCAGCATTTT
v_call: TRBV5-1; d_call: .; j_call: TRBJ2-7; clone_size: .; cdr3_aa: CASSLRGTDEQYF; cdr3_nt: TGCGCCAGCAGCTTGAGGGGTACTGACGAGCAGTACTTC
v_call: TRBV29-1; d_call: .; j_call: TRBJ2-2; clone_size: .; cdr3_aa: CSVEAFSGELFF; cdr3_nt: TGCAGCGTTGAAGCATTTTCCGGGGAGCTGTTTTTT
v_call: TRBV3-1/TRBV3-2; d_call: TRBD2; j_call: TRBJ2-7; clone_size: .; cdr3_aa: CASSHGGYEQYF; cdr3_nt: TGTGCCAGCAGCCACGGGGGGTACGAGCAGTACTTC